This T cell receptor (beta chain) was captured in a study of T-cell reconstitution after alpha-beta-depleted transplantation in children. The study, taken as a whole, reports: T-cell counts and diversity at one year following transplant were attributed mainly to newly produced T cells.

Germline CDR1 reads SEHNR; CDR2 reads FQNEAQ (reference sequence). Trimming stripped 5 bases from V and 8 bases from J, with 9 bases between. The CDR3 has 11 residues. Unique molecular identifiers were used to barcode this TCRbeta library. TCRdb redid the calling of the PCR reads with MiXCR, one entry per CDR3 protein. The sample lists about a million distinct CDR3 sequences; roughly 29% were seen once. With regard to this clonotype: Antigen specificity is unknown.

This chain links TRBV7-9 with TRBJ1-2; no reliable D call. The sequencing here drew on PBMCs, mostly from graft donor cells, taken 360 days after TCRalphabeta/CD19-depleted stem cell transplant. This clonotype was sampled from a boy in the first two years of life who had a stem cell transplant for SCID, so the T cells may come from the graft donor. This CDR3 reads CASSRIEGYTF. In DNA, the CDR3 is TGTGCCAGCAGCCGGATTGAGGGCTACACCTTC.